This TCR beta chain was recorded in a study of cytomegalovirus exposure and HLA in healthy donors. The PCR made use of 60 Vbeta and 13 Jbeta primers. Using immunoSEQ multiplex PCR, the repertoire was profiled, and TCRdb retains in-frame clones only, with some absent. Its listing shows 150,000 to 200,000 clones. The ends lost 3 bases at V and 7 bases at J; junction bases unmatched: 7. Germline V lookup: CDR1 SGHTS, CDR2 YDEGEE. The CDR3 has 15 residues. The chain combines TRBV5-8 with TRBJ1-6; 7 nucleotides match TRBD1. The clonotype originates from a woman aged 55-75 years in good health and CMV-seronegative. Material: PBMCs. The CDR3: CASSWDRWSNSPLHF. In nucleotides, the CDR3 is TGTGCCAGCAGCTGGGACAGATGGTCCAATTCACCCCTCCACTTT.